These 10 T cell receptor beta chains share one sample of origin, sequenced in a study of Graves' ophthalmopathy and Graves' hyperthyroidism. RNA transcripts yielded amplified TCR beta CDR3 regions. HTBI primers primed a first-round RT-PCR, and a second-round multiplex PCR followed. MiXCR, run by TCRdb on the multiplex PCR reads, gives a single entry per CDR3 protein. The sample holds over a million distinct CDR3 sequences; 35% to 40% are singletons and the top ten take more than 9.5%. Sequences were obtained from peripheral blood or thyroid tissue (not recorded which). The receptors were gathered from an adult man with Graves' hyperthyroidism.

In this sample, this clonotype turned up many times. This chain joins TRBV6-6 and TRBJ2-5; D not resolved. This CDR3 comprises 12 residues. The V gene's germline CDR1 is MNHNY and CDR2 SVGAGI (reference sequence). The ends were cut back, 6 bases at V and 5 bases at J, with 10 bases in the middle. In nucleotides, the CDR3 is TGTGCCAGCAGCAAACTTGGGGAGACCCAGTACTTC. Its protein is CASSKLGETQYF.

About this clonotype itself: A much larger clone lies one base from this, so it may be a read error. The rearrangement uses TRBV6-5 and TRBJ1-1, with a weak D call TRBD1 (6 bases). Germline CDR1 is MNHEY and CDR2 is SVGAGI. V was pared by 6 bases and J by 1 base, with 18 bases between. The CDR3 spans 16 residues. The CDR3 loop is CASRHISDSRNTEAFF. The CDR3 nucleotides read TGTGCCAGCAGACATATCTCGGACAGCCGGAACACTGAAGCTTTCTTT.

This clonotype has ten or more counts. The CDR3 here is CASSLTASPGYEQYF. The CDR3 nucleotides are TGCGCCAGCAGCCTCACAGCTTCACCAGGCTACGAGCAGTACTTC. The J gene is TRBJ2-7, the V gene TRBV5-1, with no clear D. The V and J ends lost 4 bases and 3 bases respectively, with 17 bases between them. CDR3 length equals 15 residues. Germline lookup yields CDR1 SGHRS and CDR2 YFSETQ.

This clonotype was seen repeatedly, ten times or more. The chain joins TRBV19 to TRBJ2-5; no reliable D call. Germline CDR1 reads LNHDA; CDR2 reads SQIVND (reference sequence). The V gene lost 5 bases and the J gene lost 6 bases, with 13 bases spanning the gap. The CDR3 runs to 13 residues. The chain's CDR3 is CASSPRSTKTQYF. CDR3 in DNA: TGTGCCAGTAGTCCGCGAAGTACGAAGACCCAGTACTTC. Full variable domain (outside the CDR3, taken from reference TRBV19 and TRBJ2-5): DGGITQSPKYLFRKEGQNVTLSCEQNLNHDAMYWYRQDPGQGLRLIYYSQIVNDFQKGDIAEGYSVSREKKESFPLTVTSAQKNPTAFYLCASSPRSTKTQYFGPGTRLLVL.

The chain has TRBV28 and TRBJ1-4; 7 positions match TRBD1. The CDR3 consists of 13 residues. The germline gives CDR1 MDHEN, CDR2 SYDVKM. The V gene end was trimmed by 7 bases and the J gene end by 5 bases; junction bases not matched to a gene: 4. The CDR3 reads CASNDRVNEKLFF. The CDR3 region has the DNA TGTGCCAGCAACGACAGGGTCAATGAAAAACTGTTTTTT.

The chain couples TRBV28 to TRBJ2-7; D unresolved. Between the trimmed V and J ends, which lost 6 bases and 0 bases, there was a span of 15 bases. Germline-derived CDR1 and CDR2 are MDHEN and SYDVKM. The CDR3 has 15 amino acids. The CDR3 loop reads CASRGGQVLSYEQYF. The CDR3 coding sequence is TGTGCCAGCAGGGGCGGCCAGGTGCTCTCCTACGAGCAGTACTTC.

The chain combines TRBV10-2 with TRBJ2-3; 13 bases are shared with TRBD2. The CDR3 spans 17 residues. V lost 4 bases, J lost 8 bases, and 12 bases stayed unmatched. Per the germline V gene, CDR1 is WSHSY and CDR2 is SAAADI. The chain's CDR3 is CASSAGLAGAEGGTQYF. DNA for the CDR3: TGCGCCAGCAGTGCCGGACTAGCGGGGGCCGAAGGGGGTACGCAGTATTTT.

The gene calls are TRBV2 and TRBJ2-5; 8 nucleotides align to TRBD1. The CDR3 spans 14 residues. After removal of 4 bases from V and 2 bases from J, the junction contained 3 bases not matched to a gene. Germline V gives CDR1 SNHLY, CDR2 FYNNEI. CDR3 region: CASSANRGQETQYF. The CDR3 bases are TGTGCCAGCAGTGCTAACAGGGGGCAAGAGACCCAGTACTTC. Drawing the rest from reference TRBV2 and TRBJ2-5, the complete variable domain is EPEVTQTPSHQVTQMGQEVILRCVPISNHLYFYWYRQILGQKVEFLVSFYNNEISEKSEIFDDQFSVERPDGSNFTLKIRSTKLEDSAMYFCASSANRGQETQYFGPGTRLLVL.

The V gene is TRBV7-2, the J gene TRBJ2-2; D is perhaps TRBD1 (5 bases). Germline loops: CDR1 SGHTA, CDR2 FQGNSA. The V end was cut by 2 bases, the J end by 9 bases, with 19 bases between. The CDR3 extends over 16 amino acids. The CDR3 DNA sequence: TGTGCCAGCAGCTTAAGGCCAGGGCTGATTCTACGGGAGCTGTTTTTT. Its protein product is CASSLRPGLILRELFF.

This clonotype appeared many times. CDR3 sequence: CATSSRQGALGETQYF. The DNA for the CDR3 is TGTGCCACCAGCAGCCGACAGGGGGCTTTAGGGGAGACCCAGTACTTC. The chain uses TRBV15 and TRBJ2-5; 10 bases align to TRBD1. V was pared by 3 bases and J by 5 bases, with 9 bases of the junction left unmatched. This CDR3 is built from 16 residues. The V gene's germline CDR1 is LNHNV and CDR2 YYDKDF (reference sequence). The variable domain in full, with the rest retrieved from reference TRBV15 and TRBJ2-5, is DAMVIQNPRYQVTQFGKPVTLSCSQTLNHNVMYWYQQKSSQAPKLLFHYYDKDFNNEADTPDNFQSRRPNTSFCFLDIRSPGLGDTAMYLCATSSRQGALGETQYFGPGTRLLVL.